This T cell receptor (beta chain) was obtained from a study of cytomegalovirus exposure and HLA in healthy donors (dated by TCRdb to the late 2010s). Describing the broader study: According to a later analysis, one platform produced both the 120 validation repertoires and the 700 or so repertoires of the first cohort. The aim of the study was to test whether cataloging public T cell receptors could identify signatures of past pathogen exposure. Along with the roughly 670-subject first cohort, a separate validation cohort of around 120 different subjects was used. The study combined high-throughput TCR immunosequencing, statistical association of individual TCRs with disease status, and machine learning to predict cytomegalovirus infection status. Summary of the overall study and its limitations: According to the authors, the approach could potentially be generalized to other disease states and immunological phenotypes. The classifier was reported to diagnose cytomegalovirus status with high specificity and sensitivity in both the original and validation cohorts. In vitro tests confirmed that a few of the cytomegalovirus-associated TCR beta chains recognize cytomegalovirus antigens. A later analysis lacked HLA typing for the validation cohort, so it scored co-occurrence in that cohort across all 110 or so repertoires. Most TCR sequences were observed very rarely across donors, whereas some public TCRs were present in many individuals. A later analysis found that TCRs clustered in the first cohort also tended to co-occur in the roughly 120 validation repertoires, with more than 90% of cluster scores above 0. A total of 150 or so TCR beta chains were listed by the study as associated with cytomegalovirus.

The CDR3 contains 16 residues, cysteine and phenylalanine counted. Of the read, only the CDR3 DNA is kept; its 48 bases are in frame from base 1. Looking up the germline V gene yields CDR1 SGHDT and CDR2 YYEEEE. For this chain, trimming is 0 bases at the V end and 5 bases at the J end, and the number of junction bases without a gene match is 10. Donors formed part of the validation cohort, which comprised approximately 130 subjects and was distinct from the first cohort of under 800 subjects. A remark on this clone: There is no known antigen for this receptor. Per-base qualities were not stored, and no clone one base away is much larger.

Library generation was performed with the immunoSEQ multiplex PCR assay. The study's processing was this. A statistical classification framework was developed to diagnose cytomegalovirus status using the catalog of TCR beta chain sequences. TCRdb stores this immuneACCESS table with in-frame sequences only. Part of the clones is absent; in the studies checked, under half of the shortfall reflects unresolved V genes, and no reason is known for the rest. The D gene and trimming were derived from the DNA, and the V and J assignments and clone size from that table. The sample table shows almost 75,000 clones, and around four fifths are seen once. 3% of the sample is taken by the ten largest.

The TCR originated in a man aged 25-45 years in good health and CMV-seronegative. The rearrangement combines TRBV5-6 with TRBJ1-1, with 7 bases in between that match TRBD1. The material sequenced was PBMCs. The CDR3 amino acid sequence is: CASSLAATGFGTEAFF. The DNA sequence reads TGTGCCAGCAGCTTGGCCGCGACAGGGTTTGGAACTGAAGCTTTCTTT.